This T cell receptor (beta chain) stems from a study of T cells expressing NK-cell markers. Whole-study context: From sorted CD3+CD56+NKG2C+, CD3+CD56+NKG2C- and CD3+CD56-NKG2C+ T cells came the TCR beta repertoires. Study outcomes and limitations: Expanded NKG2C+ T cell clones were not confirmed as HCMV-specific. Roughly 1.0-8% of CD8+ T cells in about 6 donors belonged to dominant NKG2C+ clonotypes.

The CDR3 spans 14 residues. Germline V lookup: CDR1 SGHVS, CDR2 FQNEAQ. It was by 5'RACE template switching with UMIs that TCR beta cDNA was made. TCRdb reworked the 5' RACE reads into one entry per CDR3 protein, no DNA. This table holds some 110,000 distinct CDR3 sequences. With regard to this clonotype: Its matching antigen is unknown.

The chain uses TRBV7-8 and TRBJ2-2; as DNA is missing, the TRBD2 call by TCRdb cannot be tested. The source is a woman aged 18-70 years in good health. Sequencing was performed on blood T cells: a sorted CD56 or NKG2C T cell subset, CD4+ or CD8+ T cells, or bulk PBMC T cells (not recorded which). CDR3 sequence reads: CASSKLAAYGELFF.